This T cell receptor (beta chain) originates from a study of immune evolution from preneoplasia to lung adenocarcinoma. Assay: immunoSEQ multiplex PCR; the TCRdb copy retains only in-frame clones and omits some. This sample has over 30,000 clones, with 60% to 75% found just once. The germline V gene has CDR1 ENHRY and CDR2 SYGVKD. The CDR3 totals 16 residues. About this clone itself: Relative to the germline gene, one junction end is altered; a read error may explain this.

The sample consisted of FFPE invasive lung adenocarcinoma tissue. The chain joins TRBV10-3 to TRBJ2-7, with 9 nucleotides matching TRBD1. This TCR was recovered from a person aged 55 to 75 with lung adenocarcinoma. The CDR3 DNA reads TGTGCCATCAGGGAGAGAACACAGGGGGCAAAAAACGAGCAGTATTTC. Translated: CAIRERTQGAKNEQYF.